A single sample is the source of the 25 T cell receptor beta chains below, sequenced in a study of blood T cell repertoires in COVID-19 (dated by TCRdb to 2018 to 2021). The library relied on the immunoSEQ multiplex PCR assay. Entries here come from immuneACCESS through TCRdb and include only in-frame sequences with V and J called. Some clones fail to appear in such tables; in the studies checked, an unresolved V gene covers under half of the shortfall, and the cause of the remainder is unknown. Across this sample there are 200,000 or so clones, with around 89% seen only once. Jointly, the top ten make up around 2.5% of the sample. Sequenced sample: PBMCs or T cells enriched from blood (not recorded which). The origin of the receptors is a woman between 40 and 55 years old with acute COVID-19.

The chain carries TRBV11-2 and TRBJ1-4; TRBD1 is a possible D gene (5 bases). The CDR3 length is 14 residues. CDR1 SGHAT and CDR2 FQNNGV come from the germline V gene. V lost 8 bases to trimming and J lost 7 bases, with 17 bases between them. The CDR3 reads CASGRGGEGEKLFF. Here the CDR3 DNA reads TGTGCCAGCGGCCGGGGAGGGGAGGGTGAAAAACTGTTTTTT. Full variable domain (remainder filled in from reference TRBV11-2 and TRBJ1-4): EAGVAQSPRYKIIEKRQSVAFWCNPISGHATLYWYQQILGQGPKLLIQFQNNGVVDDSQLPKDRFSAERLKGVDSTLKIQPAKLEDSAVYLCASGRGGEGEKLFFGSGTQLSVL.

In DNA form, the CDR3 reads TGTGCCAGCAGTCCTACAGGACAGTTTTGGGCACCCCTCCACTTT. Amino acids: CASSPTGQFWAPLHF. The rearrangement uses TRBV9 and TRBJ1-6; TRBD1 might be the D (6 bases). Per germline, CDR1 SGDLS and CDR2 YYNGEE. This CDR3 is built from 15 residues. Trimming stripped 5 bases from V and 11 bases from J, with 20 bases between.

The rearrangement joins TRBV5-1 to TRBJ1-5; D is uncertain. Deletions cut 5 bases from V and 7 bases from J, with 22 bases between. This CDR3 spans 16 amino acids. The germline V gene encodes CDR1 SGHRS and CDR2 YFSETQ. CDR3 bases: TGCGCCAGCAGACCGCCCTCGGGCCCCGCGGGACAGCCCCAGCATTTT. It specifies CASRPPSGPAGQPQHF. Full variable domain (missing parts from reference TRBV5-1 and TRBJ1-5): KAGVTQTPRYLIKTRGQQVTLSCSPISGHRSVSWYQQTPGQGLQFLFEYFSETQRNKGNFPGRFSGRQFSNSRSEMNVSTLELGDSALYLCASRPPSGPAGQPQHFGDGTRLSIL.

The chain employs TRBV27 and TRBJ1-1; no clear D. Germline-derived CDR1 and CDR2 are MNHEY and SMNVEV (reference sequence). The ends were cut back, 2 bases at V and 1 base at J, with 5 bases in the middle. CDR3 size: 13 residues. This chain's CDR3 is CASSLLANTEAFF. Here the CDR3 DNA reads TGTGCCAGCAGTTTACTGGCGAACACTGAAGCTTTCTTT.

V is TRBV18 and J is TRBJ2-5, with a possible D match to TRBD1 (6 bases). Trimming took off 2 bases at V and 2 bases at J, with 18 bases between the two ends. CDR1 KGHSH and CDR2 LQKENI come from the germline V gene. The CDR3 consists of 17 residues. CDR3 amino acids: CASSPRSAIGTQETQYF. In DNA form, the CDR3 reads TGTGCCAGCTCACCAAGATCTGCCATCGGGACACAAGAGACCCAGTACTTC.

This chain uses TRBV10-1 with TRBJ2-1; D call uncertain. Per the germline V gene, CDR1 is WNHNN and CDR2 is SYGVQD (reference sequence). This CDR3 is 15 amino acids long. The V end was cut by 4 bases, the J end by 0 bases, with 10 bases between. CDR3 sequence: CASSGTTSSYNEQFF. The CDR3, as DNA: TGCGCCAGCAGTGGAACAACCAGCTCCTACAATGAGCAGTTCTTC.

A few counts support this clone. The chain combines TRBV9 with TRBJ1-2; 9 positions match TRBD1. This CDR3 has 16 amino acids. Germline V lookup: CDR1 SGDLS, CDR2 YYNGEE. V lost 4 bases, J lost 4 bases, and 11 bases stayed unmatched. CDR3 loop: CASSSQGGGQGYGYTF. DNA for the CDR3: TGTGCCAGCAGCTCCCAGGGAGGGGGACAGGGCTATGGCTACACCTTC.

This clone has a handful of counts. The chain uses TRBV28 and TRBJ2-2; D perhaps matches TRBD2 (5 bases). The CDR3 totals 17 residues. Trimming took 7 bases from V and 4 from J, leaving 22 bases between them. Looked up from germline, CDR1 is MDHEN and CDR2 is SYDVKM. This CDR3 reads CASTSDGGVRPTGELFF. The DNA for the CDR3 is TGTGCCAGCACCTCGGACGGAGGAGTAAGACCCACCGGGGAGCTGTTTTTT. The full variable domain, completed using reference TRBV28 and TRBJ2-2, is DVKVTQSSRYLVKRTGEKVFLECVQDMDHENMFWYRQDPGLGLRLIYFSYDVKMKEKGDIPEGYSVSREKKERFSLILESASTNQTSMYLCASTSDGGVRPTGELFFGEGSRLTVL.

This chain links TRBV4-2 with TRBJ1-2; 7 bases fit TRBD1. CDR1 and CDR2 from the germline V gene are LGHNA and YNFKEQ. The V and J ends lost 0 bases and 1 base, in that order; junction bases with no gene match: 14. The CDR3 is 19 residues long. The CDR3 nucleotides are TGTGCCAGCAGCCAAGATAGGTCCGGGACAGAAGTATTTAACTATGGCTACACCTTC. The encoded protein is CASSQDRSGTEVFNYGYTF.

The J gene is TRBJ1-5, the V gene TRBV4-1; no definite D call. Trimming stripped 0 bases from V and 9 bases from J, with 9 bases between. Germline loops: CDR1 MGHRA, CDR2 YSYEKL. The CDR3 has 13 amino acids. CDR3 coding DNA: TGCGCCAGCAGCCAAGAGGGCTTTCGGCCCCAGCATTTT. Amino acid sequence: CASSQEGFRPQHF.

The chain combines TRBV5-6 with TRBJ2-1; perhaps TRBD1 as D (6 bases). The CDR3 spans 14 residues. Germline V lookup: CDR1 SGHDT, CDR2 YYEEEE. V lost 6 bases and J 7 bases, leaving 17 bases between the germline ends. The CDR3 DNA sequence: TGTGCCAGCACCCTGGTAGGGGGTCTAAATGAGCAGTTCTTC. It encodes CASTLVGGLNEQFF.

CDR3 sequence reads: CASRLRYLGAFF. The CDR3 nucleotides read TGTGCCAGCAGGCTCCGGTACCTCGGGGCTTTCTTT. The V and J genes are TRBV12-3 or TRBV12-4 and TRBJ1-1; no firm D call. Trimming took 6 bases from V and 11 from J, leaving 16 bases between them. The length of the CDR3 is 12 residues.

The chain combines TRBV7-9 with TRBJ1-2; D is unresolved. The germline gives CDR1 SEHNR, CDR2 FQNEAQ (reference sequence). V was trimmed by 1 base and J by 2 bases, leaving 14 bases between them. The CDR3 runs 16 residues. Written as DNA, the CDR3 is TGTGCCAGCAGCTTAGGTCCAGAATTCACAAACTATGGCTACACCTTC. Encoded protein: CASSLGPEFTNYGYTF. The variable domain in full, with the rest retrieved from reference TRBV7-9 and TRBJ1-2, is DTGVSQNPRHKITKRGQNVTFRCDPISEHNRLYWYRQTLGQGPEFLTYFQNEAQLEKSRLLSDRFSAERPKGSFSTLEIQRTEQGDSAMYLCASSLGPEFTNYGYTFGSGTRLTVV.

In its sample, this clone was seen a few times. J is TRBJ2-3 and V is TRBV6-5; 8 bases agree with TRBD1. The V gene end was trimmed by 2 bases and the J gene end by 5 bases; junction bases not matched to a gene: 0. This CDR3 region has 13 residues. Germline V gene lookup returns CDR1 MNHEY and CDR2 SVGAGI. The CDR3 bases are TGTGCCAGCAGTTACGACAGGGGAGATACGCAGTATTTT. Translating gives CASSYDRGDTQYF.

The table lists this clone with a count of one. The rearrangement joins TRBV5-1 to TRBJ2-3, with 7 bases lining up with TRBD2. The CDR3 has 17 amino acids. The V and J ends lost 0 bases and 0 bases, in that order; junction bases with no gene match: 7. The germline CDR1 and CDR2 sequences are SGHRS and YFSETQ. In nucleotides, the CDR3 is TGCGCCAGCAGCTTGGCCATGTCGGGAGGAAGCACAGATACGCAGTATTTT. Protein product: CASSLAMSGGSTDTQYF.

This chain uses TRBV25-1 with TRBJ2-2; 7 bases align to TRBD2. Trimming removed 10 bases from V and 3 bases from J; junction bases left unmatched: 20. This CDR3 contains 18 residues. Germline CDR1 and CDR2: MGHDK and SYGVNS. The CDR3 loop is CATLRGVTGTTYTGELFF. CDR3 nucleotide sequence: TGTGCCACCCTCCGGGGAGTAACCGGGACTACCTACACCGGGGAGCTGTTTTTT.

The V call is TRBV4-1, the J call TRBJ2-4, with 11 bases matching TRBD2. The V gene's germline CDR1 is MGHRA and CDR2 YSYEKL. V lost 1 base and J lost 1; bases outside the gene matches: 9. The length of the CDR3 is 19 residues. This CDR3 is CASSQAHSGGAPAKNIQYF. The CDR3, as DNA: TGCGCCAGCAGCCAAGCCCATAGCGGGGGGGCCCCGGCCAAAAACATTCAGTACTTC.

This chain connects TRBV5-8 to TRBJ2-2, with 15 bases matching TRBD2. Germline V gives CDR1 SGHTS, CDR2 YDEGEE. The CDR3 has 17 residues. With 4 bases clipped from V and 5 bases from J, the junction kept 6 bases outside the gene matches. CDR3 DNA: TGTGCCAGCAGCGCGGGACTAGCGGGAGGTTGGACCGGGGAGCTGTTTTTT. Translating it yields CASSAGLAGGWTGELFF. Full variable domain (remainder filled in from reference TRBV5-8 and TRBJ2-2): EAGVTQSPTHLIKTRGQQATLRCSPISGHTSVYWYQQALGLGLQFLLWYDEGEERNRGNFPPRFSGRQFPNYSSELNVNALELEDSALYLCASSAGLAGGWTGELFFGEGSRLTVL.

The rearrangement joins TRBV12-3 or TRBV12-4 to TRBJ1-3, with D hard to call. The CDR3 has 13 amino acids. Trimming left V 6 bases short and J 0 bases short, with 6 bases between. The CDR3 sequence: CASSPSSGNTIYF. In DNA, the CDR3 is TGTGCCAGCAGCCCATCCTCTGGAAACACCATATATTTT.

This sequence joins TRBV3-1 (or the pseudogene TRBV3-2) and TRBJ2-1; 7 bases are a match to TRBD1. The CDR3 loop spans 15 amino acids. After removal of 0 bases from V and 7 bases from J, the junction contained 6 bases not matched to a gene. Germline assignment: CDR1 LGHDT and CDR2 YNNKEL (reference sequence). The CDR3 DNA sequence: TGTGCCAGCAGCCAAGAGAACGGGACAGAAAATGAGCAGTTCTTC. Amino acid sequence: CASSQENGTENEQFF.

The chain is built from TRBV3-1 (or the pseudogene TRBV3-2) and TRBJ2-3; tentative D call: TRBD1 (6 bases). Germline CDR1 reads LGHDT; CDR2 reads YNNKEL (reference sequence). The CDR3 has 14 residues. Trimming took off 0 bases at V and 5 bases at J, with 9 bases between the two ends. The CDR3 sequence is CASSQELGGDTQYF. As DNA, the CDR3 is TGTGCCAGCAGCCAAGAGCTAGGGGGAGATACGCAGTATTTT.

The DNA of the CDR3 is TGCAGCGCAAAGACAGGGAAAGAGACCCAGTACTTC. It specifies CSAKTGKETQYF. The rearrangement joins TRBV29-1 to TRBJ2-5; 7 nucleotides line up with TRBD1. V shed 7 bases, J shed 3 bases, and the junction held 5 bases outside the gene matches. Germline V lookup: CDR1 SQVTM, CDR2 ANQGSEA. This CDR3 spans 12 amino acids. Using reference TRBV29-1 and TRBJ2-5 for the parts outside the CDR3, the full variable domain is SAVISQKPSRDICQRGTSLTIQCQVDSQVTMMFWYRQQPGQSLTLIATANQGSEATYESGFVIDKFPISRPNLTFSTLTVSNMSPEDSSIYLCSAKTGKETQYFGPGTRLLVL.

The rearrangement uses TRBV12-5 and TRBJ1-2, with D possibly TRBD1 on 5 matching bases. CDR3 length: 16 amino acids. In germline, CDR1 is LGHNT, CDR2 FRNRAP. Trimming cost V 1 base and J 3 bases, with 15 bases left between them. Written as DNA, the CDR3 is TGTGCTAGTGGTTTGGGCAGGGACTCAAGAGACTATGGCTACACCTTC. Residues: CASGLGRDSRDYGYTF.

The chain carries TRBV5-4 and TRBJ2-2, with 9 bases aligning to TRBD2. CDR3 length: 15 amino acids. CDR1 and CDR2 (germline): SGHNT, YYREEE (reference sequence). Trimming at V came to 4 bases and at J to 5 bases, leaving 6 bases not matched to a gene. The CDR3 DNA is TGTGCCAGCAGCCGAGGACTAGCGACAACCGGGGAGCTGTTTTTT. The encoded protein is CASSRGLATTGELFF.

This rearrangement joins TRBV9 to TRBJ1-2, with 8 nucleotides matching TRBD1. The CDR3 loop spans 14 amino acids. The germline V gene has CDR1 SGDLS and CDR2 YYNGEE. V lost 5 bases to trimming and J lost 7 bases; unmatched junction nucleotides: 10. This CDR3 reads CASRATGVLGGYTF. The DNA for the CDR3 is TGTGCCAGCAGAGCGACAGGGGTTCTGGGTGGCTACACCTTC.